This T cell receptor beta chain appears in the sequencing data of a study of blood T cell repertoires in COVID-19. Study summary: Sample material is recorded as cDNA or gDNA derived from T cells, B-cell-depleted T cells, or PBMCs.

Per the original data handling: Reference gene primer amplification gave nucleated cell count estimates. Profiled with immunoSEQ multiplex PCR; TCRdb holds only in-frame clones, not every one. V, J and clone size are taken as reported in that table, and D and trimming were inferred from the DNA itself. The sample lists a few hundred thousand clones; around 90% were seen once. Specimen: peripheral blood. This TCR came from a man aged 18 to 29 who had recovered from COVID-19.

The DNA for the CDR3 is TGTGCCAGCAGCTACCGAGGGGGGGCCTCCTATGGCTACACCTTC. Its protein is CASSYRGGASYGYTF. The chain combines TRBV7-2 with TRBJ1-2; possibly TRBD1 for D (6 bases). Trimming left V 4 bases short and J 4 bases short, with 16 bases between. The V gene's germline CDR1 is SGHTA and CDR2 FQGNSA. The CDR3 contains 15 residues.